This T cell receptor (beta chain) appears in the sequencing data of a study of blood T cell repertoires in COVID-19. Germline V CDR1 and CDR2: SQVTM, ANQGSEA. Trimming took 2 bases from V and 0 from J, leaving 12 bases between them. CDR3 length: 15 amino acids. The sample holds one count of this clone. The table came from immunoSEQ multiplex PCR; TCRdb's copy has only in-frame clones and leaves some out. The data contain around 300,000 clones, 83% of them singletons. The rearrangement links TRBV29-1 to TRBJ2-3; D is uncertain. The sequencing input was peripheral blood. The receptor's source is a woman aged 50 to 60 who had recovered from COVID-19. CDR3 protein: CSVELYVTSTDTQYF. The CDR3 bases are TGCAGCGTTGAACTTTATGTCACTAGCACAGATACGCAGTATTTT.